This T cell receptor beta chain was recorded in a study of blood T cells in healthy people across ages. This clonotype was seen a few times. Its antigen remains unknown. Donors were systemically healthy Caucasian individuals from Russia aged 6 to 90 years. Isolating PBMCs gave at least 6.5 million of these cells per sample. Study-wide findings and caveats: Estimates of total diversity, which came from one million sequenced T cells, were considered to be underestimates.

Primed by a sample-barcoded 5' primer and a J-beta primer mix, a second PCR proceeded for 7 to 11 cycles. Each cDNA molecule received a tag from a template-switch adaptor that had 12 random nucleotides. TCRdb reanalysed the 5' RACE reads using MiXCR and keeps one entry per CDR3 protein. The data show around 1,000,000 distinct CDR3 sequences, roughly two fifths seen once. CDR1 is MNHEY and CDR2 is SVGEGT in the germline V gene. The CDR3 has 19 residues. With 0 bases clipped from V and 4 bases from J, the junction kept 10 bases outside the gene matches. The sample consisted of blood. The rearrangement uses TRBV6-2 or TRBV6-3 and TRBJ2-3; 13 bases agree with TRBD2. This sequence was found in a man between 18 and 29 years old in good health. The CDR3 sequence is CASSYSGSGTSGVPDTQYF. CDR3 coding DNA: TGTGCCAGCAGTTACTCAGGCTCCGGGACTAGCGGGGTCCCAGATACGCAGTATTTT.